The clone carrying this T cell receptor beta chain appeared a few times. The sample originates from a study of response to subunit inactivated influenza vaccine. Germline values: CDR1 SNHLY, CDR2 FYNNEI. J was trimmed by 2 bases and V by 0 bases; bases with no gene match: 8. CDR3 length: 17 amino acids. Each CDR3 protein is one row after TCRdb ran MiXCR on the RT-PCR reads. The repertoire holds some 570,000 distinct CDR3 sequences, with about 11% as singletons. These sequences were also reported in another study, on T cells expressing NK-cell markers. That source adds: 5'RACE template switching with UMIs produced the TCR beta cDNA. Alpha-beta TCR T cells were the sole sorting target in several experiments, owing to an anti-gamma-delta TCR antibody. NKG2C+ dominant clonotypes from several donors made up about 1.0-7.5% of CD8+ T cells.

This chain joins TRBV2 and TRBJ2-5; TRBD1 matches 8 bases. The source material was PBMCs from blood, sampled on the day of vaccination. The receptor's source is a man between 45 and 60 years old who received an inactivated influenza vaccine. For the CDR3, the DNA is TGTGCCAGCAGTGAAGCTCCTCCTGACAGGGGTCAAGAGACCCAGTACTTC. Translation gives CASSEAPPDRGQETQYF.